Detailed here is one T cell receptor (beta chain). Per the original data handling: Amplification of reference gene primers was used by the study to estimate nucleated cell counts. The assay was immunoSEQ multiplex PCR, and TCRdb's table has in-frame clones only and misses some. D and trimming were read from the DNA, whereas the V and J calls and clone size are those reported in that table. The data hold approximately 100,000 clones, with roughly 90% observed a single time. Germline V CDR1 and CDR2: MNHNY, SVGAGI (reference sequence). The CDR3 contains 18 residues. V gave up 5 bases and J gave up 5 bases, with 28 bases separating them. These data originate in a study of blood T cell repertoires in COVID-19. Study summary: Material from acute and convalescent COVID-19 was sourced from the United States, Italy and Spain. Nucleic acid was either cDNA or gDNA, and it came from T cells, B-cell-depleted T cells, or PBMCs.

Sequenced input: peripheral blood. The TCR sequence derives from a human donor in a cohort sampled during active COVID-19. This chain connects TRBV6-6 to TRBJ2-7, with a possible D match to TRBD1 (6 bases). Written as DNA, the CDR3 is TGTGCCAGCAGTCCCATATCGGACAGACGCCTTCCGGGCCACGAGCAGTACTTC. As protein: CASSPISDRRLPGHEQYF.